The clone carrying this T cell receptor beta chain was counted only a few times. Antigen: not known. These data originate in a study of T-cell memory formation after mild COVID-19. Each CDR3 protein is one row after TCRdb ran MiXCR on the 5' RACE reads. The sample has roughly 280,000 distinct CDR3 sequences; under 20% are singletons. Findings and limits, study-wide: A balance of CD4 and CD8 characterized clones contracting day 15 to 85, whereas later expanders leaned CD4+. Within pre-infection memory, some responding clones were found, suggesting cross-reactive memory joined.

Material for sequencing was PBMCs or a T cell subset sorted from them (not recorded which). The sequence was collected from a man aged 18 to 29 who had mild COVID-19 (a few samples of this study predate the infection). Cell type and time point are not known.

For the CDR3, the DNA is TGTGCCAGTAGCCACGTCCCGGGATCGCGACTCGGTGAGCAGTTCTTC. It is translated as CASSHVPGSRLGEQFF. V and J are TRBV19 and TRBJ2-1; D is perhaps TRBD2 (5 bases). The CDR3 consists of 16 residues. V lost 6 bases, J lost 9 bases, and 24 bases lay in between. CDR1 is LNHDA, CDR2 SQIVND, per germline (reference sequence). Combining the CDR3 with reference TRBV19 and TRBJ2-1 gives the whole variable domain DGGITQSPKYLFRKEGQNVTLSCEQNLNHDAMYWYRQDPGQGLRLIYYSQIVNDFQKGDIAEGYSVSREKKESFPLTVTSAQKNPTAFYLCASSHVPGSRLGEQFFGPGTRLTVL.